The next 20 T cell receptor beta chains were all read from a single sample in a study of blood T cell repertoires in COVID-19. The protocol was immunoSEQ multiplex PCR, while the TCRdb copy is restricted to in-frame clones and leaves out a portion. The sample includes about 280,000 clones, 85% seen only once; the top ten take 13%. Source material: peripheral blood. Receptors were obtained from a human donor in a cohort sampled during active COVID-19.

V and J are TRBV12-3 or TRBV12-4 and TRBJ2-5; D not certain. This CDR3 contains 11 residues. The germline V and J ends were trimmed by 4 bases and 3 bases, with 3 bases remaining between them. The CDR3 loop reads CASSSEETQYF. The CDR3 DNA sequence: TGTGCCAGCAGTTCCGAAGAGACCCAGTACTTC.

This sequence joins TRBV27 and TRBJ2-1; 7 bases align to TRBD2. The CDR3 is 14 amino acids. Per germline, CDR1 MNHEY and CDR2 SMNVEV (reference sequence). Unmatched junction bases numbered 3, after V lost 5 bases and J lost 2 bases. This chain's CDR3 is CASSRAGPYNEQFF. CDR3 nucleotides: TGTGCCAGCAGTCGAGCGGGACCCTACAATGAGCAGTTCTTC.

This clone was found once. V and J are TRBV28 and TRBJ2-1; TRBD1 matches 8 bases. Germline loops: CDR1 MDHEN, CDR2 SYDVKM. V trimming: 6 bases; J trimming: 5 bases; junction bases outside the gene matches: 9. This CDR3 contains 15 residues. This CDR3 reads CASSPRGQANNEQFF. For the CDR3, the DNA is TGTGCCAGCAGCCCTCGGGGACAGGCTAACAATGAGCAGTTCTTC.

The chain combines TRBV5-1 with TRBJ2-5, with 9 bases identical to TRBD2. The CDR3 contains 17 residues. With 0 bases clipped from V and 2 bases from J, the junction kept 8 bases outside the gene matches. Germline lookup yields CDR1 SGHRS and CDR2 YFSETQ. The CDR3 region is CASSLGSGSTKQETQYF. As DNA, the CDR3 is TGCGCCAGCAGCTTGGGTAGCGGGAGTACTAAGCAAGAGACCCAGTACTTC.

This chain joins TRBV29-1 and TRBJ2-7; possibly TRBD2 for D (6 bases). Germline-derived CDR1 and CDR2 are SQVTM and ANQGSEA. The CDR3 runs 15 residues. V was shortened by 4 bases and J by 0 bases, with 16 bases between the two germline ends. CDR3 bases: TGCAGCGTTGGGAGGGCAGACGGTTTCTCCTACGAGCAGTACTTC. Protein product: CSVGRADGFSYEQYF.

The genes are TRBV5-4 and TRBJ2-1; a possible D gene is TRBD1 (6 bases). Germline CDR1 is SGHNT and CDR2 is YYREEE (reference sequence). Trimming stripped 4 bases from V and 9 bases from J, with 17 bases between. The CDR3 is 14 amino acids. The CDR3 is CASSPRGGSSEQFF. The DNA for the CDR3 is TGTGCCAGCAGCCCCCGAGGGGGTAGCTCTGAGCAGTTCTTC. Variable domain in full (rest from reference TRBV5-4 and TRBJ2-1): ETGVTQSPTHLIKTRGQQVTLRCSSQSGHNTVSWYQQALGQGPQFIFQYYREEENGRGNFPPRFSGLQFPNYSSELNVNALELDDSALYLCASSPRGGSSEQFFGPGTRLTVL.

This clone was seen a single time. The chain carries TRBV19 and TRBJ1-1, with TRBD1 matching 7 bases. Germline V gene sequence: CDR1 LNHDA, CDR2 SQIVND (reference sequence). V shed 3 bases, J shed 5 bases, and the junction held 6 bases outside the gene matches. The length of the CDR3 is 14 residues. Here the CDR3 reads CASSMRGRGTEAFF. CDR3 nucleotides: TGTGCCAGTAGTATGAGGGGGCGTGGGACTGAAGCTTTCTTT.

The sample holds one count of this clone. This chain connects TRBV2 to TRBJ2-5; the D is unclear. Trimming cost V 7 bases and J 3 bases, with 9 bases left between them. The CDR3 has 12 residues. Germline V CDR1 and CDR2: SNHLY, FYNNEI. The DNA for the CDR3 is TGTGCCAGCAAGGTGCTAGAAGAGACCCAGTACTTC. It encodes CASKVLEETQYF.

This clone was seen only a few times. CDR3 coding DNA: TGTGCCAGCAGCGGCGGGACAGCGAACACTGAAGCTTTCTTT. Amino acid sequence: CASSGGTANTEAFF. The chain links TRBV3-1 (or the pseudogene TRBV3-2) to TRBJ1-1; 7 bases are shared with TRBD1. CDR3 length: 14 residues. V shed 5 bases, J shed 1 base, and the junction held 4 bases outside the gene matches. Germline values: CDR1 LGHDT, CDR2 YNNKEL (reference sequence).

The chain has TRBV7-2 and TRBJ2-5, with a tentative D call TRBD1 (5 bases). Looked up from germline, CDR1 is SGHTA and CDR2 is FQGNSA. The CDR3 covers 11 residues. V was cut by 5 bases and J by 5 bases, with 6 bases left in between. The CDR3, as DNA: TGTGCCAGCAGCCCAGGGGAGACCCAGTACTTC. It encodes CASSPGETQYF.

Written as DNA, the CDR3 is TGTGCCAGCAGTTACTCGAGTGGAGTTCTCTCTGGGGCCAACGTCCTGACTTTC. It translates to CASSYSSGVLSGANVLTF. This chain joins TRBV6-2 or TRBV6-3 and TRBJ2-6; D not certain. The CDR3 has 18 residues. V was trimmed by 0 bases and J by 0 bases, leaving 12 bases between them. Germline V gene data show CDR1 as MNHEY and CDR2 as SVGEGT.

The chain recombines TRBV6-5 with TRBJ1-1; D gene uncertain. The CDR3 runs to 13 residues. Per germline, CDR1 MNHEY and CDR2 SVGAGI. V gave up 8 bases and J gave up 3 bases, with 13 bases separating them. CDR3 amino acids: CASAALQDTEAFF. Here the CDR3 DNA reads TGTGCCAGCGCTGCTTTGCAGGACACTGAAGCTTTCTTT.

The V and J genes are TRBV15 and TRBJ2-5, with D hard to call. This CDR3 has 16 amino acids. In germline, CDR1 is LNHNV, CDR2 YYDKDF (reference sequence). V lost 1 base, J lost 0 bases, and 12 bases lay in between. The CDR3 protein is CATSRVLQKNQETQYF. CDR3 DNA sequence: TGTGCCACCAGCAGAGTCCTACAGAAAAACCAAGAGACCCAGTACTTC.

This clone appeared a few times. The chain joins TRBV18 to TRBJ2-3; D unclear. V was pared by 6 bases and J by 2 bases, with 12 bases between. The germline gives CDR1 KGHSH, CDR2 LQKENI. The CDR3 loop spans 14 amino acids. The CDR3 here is CASSTGPSTDTQYF. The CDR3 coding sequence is TGTGCCAGCTCCACCGGTCCGTCCACAGATACGCAGTATTTT.

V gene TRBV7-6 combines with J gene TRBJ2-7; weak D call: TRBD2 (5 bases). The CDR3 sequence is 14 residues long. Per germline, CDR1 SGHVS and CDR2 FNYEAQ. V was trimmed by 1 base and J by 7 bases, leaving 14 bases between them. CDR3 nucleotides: TGTGCCAGCAGCTTAGAACCGGAGGACGAGGAGCAGTACTTC. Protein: CASSLEPEDEEQYF.

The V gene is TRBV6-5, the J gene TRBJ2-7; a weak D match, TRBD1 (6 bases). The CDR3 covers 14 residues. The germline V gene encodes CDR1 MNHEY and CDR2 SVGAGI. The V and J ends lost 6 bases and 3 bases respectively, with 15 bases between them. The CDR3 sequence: CASREAGTIYEQYF. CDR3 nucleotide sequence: TGTGCCAGCAGGGAGGCAGGGACAATCTACGAGCAGTACTTC.

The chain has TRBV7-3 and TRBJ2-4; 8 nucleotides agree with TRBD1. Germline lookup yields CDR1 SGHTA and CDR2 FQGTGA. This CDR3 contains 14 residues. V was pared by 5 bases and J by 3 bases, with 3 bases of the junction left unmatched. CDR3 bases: TGTGCCAGCAGCCCCGGGACAGGCAAAAACATTCAGTACTTC. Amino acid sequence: CASSPGTGKNIQYF.

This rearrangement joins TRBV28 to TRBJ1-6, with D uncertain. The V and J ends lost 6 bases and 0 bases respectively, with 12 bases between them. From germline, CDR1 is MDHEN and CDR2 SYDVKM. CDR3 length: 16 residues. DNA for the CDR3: TGTGCCAGCAGCCCGGACTCCCGCTCCTATAATTCACCCCTCCACTTT. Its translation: CASSPDSRSYNSPLHF.

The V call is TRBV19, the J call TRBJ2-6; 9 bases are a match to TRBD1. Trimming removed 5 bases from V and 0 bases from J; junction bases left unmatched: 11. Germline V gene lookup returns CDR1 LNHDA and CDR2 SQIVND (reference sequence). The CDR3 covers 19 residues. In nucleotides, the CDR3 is TGTGCCAGTAGTTATCCGGGACAGGGATACCGCTCTGGGGCCAACGTCCTGACTTTC. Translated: CASSYPGQGYRSGANVLTF.

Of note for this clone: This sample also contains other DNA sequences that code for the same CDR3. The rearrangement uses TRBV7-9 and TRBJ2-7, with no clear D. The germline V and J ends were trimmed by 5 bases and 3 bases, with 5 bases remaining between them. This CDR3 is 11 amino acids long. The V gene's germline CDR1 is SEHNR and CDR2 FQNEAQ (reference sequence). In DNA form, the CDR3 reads TGTGCCAGCAGCCCCGGCTACGAGCAGTACTTC. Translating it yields CASSPGYEQYF. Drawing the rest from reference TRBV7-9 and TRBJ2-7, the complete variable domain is DTGVSQNPRHKITKRGQNVTFRCDPISEHNRLYWYRQTLGQGPEFLTYFQNEAQLEKSRLLSDRFSAERPKGSFSTLEIQRTEQGDSAMYLCASSPGYEQYFGPGTRLTVT.